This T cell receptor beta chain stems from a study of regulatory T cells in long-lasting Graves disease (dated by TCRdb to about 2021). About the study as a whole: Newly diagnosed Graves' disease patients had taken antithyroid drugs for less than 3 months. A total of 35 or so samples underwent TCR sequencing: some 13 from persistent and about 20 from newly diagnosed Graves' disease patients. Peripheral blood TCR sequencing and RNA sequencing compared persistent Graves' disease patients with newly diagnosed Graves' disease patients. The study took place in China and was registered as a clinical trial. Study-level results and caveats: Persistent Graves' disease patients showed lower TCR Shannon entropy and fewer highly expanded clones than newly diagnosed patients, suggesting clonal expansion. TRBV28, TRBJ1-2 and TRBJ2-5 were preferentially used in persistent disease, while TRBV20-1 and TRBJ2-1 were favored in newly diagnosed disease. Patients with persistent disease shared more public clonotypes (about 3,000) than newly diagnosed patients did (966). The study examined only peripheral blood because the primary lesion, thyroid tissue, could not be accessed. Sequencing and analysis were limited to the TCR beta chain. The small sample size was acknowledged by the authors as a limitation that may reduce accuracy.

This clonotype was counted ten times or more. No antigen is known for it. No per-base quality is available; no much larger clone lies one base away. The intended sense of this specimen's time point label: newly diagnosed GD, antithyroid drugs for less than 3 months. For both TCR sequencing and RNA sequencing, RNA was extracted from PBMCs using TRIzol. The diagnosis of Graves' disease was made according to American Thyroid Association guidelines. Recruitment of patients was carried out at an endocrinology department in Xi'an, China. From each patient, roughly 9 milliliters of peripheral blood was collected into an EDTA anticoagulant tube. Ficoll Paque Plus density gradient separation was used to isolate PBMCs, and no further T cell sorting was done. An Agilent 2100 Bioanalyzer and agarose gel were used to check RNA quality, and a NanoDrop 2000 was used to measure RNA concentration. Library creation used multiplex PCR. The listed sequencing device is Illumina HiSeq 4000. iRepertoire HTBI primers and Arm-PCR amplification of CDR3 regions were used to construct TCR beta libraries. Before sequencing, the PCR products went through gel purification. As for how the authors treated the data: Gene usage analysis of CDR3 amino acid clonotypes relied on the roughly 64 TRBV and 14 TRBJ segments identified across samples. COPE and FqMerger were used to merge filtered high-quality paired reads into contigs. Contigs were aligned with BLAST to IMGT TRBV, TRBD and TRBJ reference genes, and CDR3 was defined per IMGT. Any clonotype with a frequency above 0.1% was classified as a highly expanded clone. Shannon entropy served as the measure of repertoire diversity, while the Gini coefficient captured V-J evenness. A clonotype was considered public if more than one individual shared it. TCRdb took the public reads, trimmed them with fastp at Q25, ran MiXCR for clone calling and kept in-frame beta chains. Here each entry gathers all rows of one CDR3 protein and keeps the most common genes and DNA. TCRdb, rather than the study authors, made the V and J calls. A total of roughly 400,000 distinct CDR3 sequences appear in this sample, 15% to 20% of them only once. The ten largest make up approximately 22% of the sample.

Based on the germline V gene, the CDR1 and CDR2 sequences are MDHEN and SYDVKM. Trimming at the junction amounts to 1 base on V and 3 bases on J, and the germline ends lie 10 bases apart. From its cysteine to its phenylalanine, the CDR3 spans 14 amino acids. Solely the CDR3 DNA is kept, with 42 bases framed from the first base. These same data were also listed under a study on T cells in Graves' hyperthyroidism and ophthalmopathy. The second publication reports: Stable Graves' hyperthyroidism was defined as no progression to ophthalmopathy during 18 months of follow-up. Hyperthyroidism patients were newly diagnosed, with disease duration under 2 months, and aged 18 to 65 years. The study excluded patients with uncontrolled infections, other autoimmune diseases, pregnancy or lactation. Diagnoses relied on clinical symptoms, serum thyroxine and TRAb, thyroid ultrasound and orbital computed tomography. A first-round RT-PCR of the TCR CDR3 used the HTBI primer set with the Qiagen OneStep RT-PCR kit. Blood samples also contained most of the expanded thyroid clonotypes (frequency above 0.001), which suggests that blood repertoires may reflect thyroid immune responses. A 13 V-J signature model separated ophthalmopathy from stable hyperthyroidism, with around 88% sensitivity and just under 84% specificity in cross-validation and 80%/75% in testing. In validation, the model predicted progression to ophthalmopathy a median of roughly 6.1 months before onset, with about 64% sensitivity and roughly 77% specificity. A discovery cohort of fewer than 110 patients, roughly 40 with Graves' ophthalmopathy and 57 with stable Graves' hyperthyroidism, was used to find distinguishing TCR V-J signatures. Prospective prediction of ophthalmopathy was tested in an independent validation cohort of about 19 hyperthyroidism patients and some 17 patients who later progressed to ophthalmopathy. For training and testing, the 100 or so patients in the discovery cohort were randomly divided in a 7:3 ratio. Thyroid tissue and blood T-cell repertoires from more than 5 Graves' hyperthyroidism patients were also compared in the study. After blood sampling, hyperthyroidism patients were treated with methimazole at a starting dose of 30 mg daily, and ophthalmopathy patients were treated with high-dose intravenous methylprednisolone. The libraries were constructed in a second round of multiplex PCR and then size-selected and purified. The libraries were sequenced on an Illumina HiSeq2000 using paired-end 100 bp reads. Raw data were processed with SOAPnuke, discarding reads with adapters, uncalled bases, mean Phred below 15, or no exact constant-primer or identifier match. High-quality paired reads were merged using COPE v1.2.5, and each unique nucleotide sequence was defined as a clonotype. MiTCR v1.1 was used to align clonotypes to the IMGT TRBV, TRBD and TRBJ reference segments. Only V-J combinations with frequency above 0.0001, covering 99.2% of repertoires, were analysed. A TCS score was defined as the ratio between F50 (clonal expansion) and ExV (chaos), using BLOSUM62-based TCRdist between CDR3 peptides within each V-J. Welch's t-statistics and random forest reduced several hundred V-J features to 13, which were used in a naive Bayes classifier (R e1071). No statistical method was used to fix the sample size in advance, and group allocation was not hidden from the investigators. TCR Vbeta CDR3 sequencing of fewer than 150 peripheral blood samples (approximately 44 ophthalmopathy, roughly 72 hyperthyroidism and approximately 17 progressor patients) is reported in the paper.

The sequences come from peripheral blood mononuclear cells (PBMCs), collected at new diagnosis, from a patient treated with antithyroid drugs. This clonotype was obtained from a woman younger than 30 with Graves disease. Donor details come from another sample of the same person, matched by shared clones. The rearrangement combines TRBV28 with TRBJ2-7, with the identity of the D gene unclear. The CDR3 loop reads CASSLFSSLYEQYF. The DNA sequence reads TGTGCCAGCAGTTTATTTAGCAGCCTCTACGAGCAGTACTTC.